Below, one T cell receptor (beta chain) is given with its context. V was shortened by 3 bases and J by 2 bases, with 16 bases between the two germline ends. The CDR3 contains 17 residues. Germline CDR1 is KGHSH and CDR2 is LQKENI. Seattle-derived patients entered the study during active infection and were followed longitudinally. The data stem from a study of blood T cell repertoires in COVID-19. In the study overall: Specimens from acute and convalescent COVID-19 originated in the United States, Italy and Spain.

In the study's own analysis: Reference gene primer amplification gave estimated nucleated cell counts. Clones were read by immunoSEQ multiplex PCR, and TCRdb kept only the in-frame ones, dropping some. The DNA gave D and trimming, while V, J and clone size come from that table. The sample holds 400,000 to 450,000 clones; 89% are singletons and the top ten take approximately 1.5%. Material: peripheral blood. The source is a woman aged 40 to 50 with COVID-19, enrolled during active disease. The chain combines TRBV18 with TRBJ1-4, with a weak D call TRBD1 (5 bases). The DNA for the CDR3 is TGTGCCAGCTCACCTGGACACGGAACGGGTACTAATGAAAAACTGTTTTTT. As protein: CASSPGHGTGTNEKLFF.